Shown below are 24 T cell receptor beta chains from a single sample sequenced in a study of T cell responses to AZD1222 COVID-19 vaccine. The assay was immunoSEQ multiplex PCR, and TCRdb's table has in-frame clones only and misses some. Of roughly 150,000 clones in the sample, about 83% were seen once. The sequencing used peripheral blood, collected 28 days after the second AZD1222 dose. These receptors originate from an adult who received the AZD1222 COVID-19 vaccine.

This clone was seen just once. The CDR3 sequence: CASSQDGYLSDTQYF. The CDR3 DNA reads TGTGCCAGCAGCCAAGATGGCTACTTAAGCGATACGCAGTATTTT. J is TRBJ2-3 and V is TRBV3-1 (or the pseudogene TRBV3-2); D is unresolved. The CDR3 is 15 amino acids. CDR1 and CDR2 from the germline V gene are LGHDT and YNNKEL (reference sequence). The germline V and J ends were trimmed by 0 bases and 6 bases, with 13 bases remaining between them.

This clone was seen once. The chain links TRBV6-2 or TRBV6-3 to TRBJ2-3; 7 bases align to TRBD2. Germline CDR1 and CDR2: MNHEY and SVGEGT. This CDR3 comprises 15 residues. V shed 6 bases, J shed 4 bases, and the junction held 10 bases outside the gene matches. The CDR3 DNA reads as TGTGCCAGCAGCCTCTCGGGCGGGGGTGCAGATACGCAGTATTTT. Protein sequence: CASSLSGGGADTQYF.

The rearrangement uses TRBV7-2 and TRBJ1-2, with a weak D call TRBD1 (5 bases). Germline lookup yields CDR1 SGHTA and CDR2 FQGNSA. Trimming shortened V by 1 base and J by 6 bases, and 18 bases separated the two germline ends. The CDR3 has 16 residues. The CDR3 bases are TGTGCCAGCAGCTTAGTGGTTAGGGGTTTTTGGGATGGCTACACCTTC. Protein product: CASSLVVRGFWDGYTF.

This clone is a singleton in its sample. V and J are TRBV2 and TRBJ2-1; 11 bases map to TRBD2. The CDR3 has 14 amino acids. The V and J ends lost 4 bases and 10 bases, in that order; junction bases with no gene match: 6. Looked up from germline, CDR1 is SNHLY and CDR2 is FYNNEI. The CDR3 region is CASSGGTSGREQFF. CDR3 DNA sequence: TGTGCCAGCAGTGGTGGGACTAGCGGACGGGAGCAGTTCTTC.

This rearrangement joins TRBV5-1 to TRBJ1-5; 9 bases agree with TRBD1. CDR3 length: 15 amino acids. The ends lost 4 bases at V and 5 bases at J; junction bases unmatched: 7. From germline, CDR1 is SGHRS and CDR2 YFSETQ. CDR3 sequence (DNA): TGCGCCAGCAGCACGGGACAGGGAAACCATCAGCCCCAGCATTTT. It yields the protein CASSTGQGNHQPQHF.

The CDR3 protein is CASSYAGLSYGYTF. The CDR3 bases are TGTGCCAGCAGTTACGCCGGACTTTCCTATGGCTACACCTTC. This chain connects TRBV6-5 to TRBJ1-2, with no clear D. The CDR3 loop spans 14 amino acids. Germline V gene lookup returns CDR1 MNHEY and CDR2 SVGAGI. The V end lost 2 bases, the J end lost 4 bases, and 11 bases lay between the germline ends.

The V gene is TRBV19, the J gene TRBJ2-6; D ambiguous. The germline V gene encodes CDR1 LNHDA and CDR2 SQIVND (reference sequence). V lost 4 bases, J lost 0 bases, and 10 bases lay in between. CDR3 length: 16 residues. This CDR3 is CASSTPQSSGANVLTF. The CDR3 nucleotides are TGTGCCAGTAGTACGCCTCAGAGCTCTGGGGCCAACGTCCTGACTTTC. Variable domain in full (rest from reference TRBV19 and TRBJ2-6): DGGITQSPKYLFRKEGQNVTLSCEQNLNHDAMYWYRQDPGQGLRLIYYSQIVNDFQKGDIAEGYSVSREKKESFPLTVTSAQKNPTAFYLCASSTPQSSGANVLTFGAGSRLTVL.

The CDR3 DNA reads as TGTGCCAGCTCACTTGTCGGGGGCCAAGAGACCCAGTACTTC. Translated, it gives CASSLVGGQETQYF. V and J are TRBV18 and TRBJ2-5, with a possible D match to TRBD2 (6 bases). Looked up from germline, CDR1 is KGHSH and CDR2 is LQKENI. This CDR3 spans 14 amino acids. Deletions cut 4 bases from V and 1 base from J, with 10 bases between.

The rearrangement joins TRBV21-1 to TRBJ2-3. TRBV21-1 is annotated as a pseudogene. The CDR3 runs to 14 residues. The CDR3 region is CASSKVRFTDTQYF. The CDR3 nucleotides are TGTGCCAGCAGCAAAGTTCGATTCACAGATACGCAGTATTTT.

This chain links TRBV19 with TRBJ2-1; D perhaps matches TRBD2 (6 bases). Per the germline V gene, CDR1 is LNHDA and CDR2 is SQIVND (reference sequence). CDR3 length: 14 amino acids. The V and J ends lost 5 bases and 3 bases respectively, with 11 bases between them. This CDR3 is CASSGFGSYNEQFF. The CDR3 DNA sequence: TGTGCCAGTAGTGGATTCGGGAGCTACAATGAGCAGTTCTTC.

DNA of the CDR3: TGTGCCAGCAGTCGACAGGGGGCGCTTTACAGCTACACCTTC. As protein: CASSRQGALYSYTF. V usage is TRBV9 and J usage is TRBJ1-2, with TRBD1 matching 10 bases. In germline, CDR1 is SGDLS, CDR2 YYNGEE. The CDR3 has 14 residues. V was pared by 5 bases and J by 9 bases, with 10 bases of the junction left unmatched. The variable domain in full, with the rest retrieved from reference TRBV9 and TRBJ1-2, is DSGVTQTPKHLITATGQRVTLRCSPRSGDLSVYWYQQSLDQGLQFLIQYYNGEERAKGNILERFSAQQFPDLHSELNLSSLELGDSALYFCASSRQGALYSYTFGSGTRLTVV.

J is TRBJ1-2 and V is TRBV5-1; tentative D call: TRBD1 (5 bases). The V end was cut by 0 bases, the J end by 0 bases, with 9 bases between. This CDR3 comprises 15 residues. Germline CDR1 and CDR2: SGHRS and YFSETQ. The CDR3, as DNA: TGCGCCAGCAGCTTGGGCAGGGTAGCTAACTATGGCTACACCTTC. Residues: CASSLGRVANYGYTF.

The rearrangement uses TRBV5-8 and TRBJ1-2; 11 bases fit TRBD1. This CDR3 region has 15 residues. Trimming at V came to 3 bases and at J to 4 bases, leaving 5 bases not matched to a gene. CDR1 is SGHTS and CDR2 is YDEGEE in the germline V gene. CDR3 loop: CASSSGQGARYGYTF. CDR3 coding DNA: TGTGCCAGCAGCTCCGGACAGGGGGCGCGCTATGGCTACACCTTC.

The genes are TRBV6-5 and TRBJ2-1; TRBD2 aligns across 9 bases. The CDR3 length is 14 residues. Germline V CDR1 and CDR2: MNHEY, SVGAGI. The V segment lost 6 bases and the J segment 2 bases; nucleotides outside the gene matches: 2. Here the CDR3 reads CASSSGGTYNEQFF. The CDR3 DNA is TGTGCCAGCAGCAGCGGGGGGACCTACAATGAGCAGTTCTTC.

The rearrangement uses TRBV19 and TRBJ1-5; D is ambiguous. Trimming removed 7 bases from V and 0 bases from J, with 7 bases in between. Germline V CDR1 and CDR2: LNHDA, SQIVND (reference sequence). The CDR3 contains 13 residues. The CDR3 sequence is CASNPGSNQPQHF. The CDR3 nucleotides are TGTGCCAGTAATCCAGGTAGCAATCAGCCCCAGCATTTT.

Here the CDR3 DNA reads TGTGCCATCGGGGACGGGACAGGGCCCTACGAGCAGTACTTC. It specifies CAIGDGTGPYEQYF. This sequence joins TRBV10-3 and TRBJ2-7, with 9 nucleotides matching TRBD1. J was trimmed by 2 bases and V by 8 bases; bases with no gene match: 7. The CDR3 sequence is 14 residues long. Germline V gene lookup returns CDR1 ENHRY and CDR2 SYGVKD.

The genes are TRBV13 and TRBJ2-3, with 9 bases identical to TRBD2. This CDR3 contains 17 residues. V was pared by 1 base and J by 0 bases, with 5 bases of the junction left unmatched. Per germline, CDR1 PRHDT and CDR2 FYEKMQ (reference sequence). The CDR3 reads CASSLAPSGVSTDTQYF. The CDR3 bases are TGTGCCAGCAGCTTAGCGCCTAGCGGGGTTAGCACAGATACGCAGTATTTT.

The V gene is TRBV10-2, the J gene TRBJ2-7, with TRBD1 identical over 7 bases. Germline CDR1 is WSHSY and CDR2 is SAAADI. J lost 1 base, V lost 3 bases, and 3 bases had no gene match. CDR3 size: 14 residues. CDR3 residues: CASSEQGLSYEQYF. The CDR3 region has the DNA TGCGCCAGCAGTGAACAGGGGCTATCCTACGAGCAGTACTTC.

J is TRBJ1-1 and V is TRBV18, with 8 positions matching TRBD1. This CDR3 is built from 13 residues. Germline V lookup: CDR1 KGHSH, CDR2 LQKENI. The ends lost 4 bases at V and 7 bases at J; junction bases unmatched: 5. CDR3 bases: TGTGCCAGCTCACAAGGACAGGGAGGTGAAGCTTTCTTT. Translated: CASSQGQGGEAFF.

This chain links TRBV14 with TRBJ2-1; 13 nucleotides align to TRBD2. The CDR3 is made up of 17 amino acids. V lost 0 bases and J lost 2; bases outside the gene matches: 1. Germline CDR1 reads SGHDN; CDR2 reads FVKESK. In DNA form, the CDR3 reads TGTGCCAGCAGCCAAGAGGGACTAGCGGGGACCTACAATGAGCAGTTCTTC. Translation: CASSQEGLAGTYNEQFF.

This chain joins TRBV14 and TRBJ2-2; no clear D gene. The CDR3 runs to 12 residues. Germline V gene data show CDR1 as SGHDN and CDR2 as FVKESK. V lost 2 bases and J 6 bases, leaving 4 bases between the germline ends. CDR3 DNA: TGTGCCAGCAGCCAATCCGCCGGGGAGCTGTTTTTT. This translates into CASSQSAGELFF.

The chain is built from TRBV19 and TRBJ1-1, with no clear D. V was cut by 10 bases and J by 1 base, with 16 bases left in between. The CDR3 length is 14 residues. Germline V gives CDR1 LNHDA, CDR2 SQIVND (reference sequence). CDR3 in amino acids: CATTYPGPNTEAFF. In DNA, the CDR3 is TGTGCCACCACCTATCCCGGCCCGAACACTGAAGCTTTCTTT. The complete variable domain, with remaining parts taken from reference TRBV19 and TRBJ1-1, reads DGGITQSPKYLFRKEGQNVTLSCEQNLNHDAMYWYRQDPGQGLRLIYYSQIVNDFQKGDIAEGYSVSREKKESFPLTVTSAQKNPTAFYLCATTYPGPNTEAFFGQGTRLTVV.

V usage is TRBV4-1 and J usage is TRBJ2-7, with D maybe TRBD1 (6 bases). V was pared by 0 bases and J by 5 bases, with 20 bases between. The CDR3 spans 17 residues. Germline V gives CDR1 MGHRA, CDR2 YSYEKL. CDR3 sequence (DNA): TGCGCCAGCAGCCAAGATGCACTAAACAGGGTCTCGAACGAGCAGTACTTC. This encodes CASSQDALNRVSNEQYF.

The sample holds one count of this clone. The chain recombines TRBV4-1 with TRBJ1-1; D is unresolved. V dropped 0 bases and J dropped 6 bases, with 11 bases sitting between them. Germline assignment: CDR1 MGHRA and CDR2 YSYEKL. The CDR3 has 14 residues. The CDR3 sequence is CASSQDPGWAEAFF. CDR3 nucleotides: TGCGCCAGCAGCCAAGATCCGGGGTGGGCTGAAGCTTTCTTT.